The clone carrying this T cell receptor (beta chain) has just a few counts. Its antigen is undetermined. This sample is part of a study of cytomegalovirus exposure and HLA in healthy donors. Study-wide findings and caveats: 150 to 200 TCR beta chains were listed as cytomegalovirus-associated.

The PCR was carried out with 60 Vbeta primers and 13 Jbeta primers. TCRdb's copy holds only in-frame clones and misses some; the assay was immunoSEQ multiplex PCR. The sample shows around 110,000 clones, about 76% of them seen only once. Donors in the study were healthy people who gave bone marrow. The V end was cut by 1 base, the J end by 3 bases, with 7 bases between. CDR1 and CDR2 from the germline V gene are SGHVS and FQNEAQ. This CDR3 has 13 residues. This TCR came from a woman aged 25-40 years in good health and CMV-seronegative. Sequencing was done on a sample of PBMCs. The chain employs TRBV7-8 and TRBJ2-7; no reliable D call. The CDR3 here is CASSLGVSYEQYF. CDR3 nucleotides: TGTGCCAGCAGCTTAGGAGTGAGCTACGAGCAGTACTTC.